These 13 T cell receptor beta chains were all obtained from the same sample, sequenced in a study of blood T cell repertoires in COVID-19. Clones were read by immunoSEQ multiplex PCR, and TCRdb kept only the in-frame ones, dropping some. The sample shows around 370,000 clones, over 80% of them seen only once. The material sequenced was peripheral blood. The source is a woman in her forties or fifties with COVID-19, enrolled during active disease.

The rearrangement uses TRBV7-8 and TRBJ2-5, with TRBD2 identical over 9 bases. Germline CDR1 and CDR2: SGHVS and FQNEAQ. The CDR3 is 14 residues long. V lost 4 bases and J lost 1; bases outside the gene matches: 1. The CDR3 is CASSSREGQETQYF. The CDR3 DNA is TGTGCCAGCAGCTCGCGGGAGGGCCAAGAGACCCAGTACTTC.

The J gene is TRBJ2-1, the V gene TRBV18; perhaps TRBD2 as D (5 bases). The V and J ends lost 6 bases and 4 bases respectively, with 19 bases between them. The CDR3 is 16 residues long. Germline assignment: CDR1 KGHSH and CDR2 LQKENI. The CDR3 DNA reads TGTGCCAGCTCGTCGCTGCTAGCCCAAAAATACAATGAGCAGTTCTTC. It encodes CASSSLLAQKYNEQFF.

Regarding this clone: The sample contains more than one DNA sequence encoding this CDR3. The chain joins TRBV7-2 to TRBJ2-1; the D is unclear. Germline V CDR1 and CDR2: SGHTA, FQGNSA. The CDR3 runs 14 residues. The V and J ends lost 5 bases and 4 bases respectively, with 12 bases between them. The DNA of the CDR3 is TGTGCCAGCAGCCCTAGTGGCGGATACAATGAGCAGTTCTTC. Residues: CASSPSGGYNEQFF.

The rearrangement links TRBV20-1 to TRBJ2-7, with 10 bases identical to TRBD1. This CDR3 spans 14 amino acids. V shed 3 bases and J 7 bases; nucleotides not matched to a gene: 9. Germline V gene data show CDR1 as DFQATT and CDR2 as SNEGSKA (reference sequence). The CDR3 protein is CSASRTGGKVEQYF. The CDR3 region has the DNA TGCAGTGCTAGTAGGACAGGGGGAAAGGTGGAGCAGTACTTC.

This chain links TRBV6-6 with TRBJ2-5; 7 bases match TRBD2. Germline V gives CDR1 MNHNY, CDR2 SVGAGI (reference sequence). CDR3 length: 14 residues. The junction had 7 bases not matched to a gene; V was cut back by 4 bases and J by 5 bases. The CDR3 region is CASSFNSGPETQYF. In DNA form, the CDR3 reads TGTGCCAGCAGTTTCAATAGCGGGCCGGAGACCCAGTACTTC.

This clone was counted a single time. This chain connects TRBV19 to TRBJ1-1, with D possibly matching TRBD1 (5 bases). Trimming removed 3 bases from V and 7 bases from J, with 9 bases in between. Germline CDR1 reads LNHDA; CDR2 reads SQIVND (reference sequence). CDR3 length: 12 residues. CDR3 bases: TGTGCCAGTAGTATGTGGACAAGTGAAGCTTTCTTT. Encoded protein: CASSMWTSEAFF.

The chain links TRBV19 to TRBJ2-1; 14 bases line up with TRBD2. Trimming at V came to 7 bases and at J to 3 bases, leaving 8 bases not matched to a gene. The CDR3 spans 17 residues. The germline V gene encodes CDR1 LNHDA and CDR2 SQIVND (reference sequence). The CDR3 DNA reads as TGTGCCAGTAAACGGGGGACTAGCGGGAGTATCTACAATGAGCAGTTCTTC. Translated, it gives CASKRGTSGSIYNEQFF.

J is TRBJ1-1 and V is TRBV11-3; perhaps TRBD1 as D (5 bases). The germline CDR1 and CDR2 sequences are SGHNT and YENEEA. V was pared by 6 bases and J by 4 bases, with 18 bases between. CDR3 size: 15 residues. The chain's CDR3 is CASSPRQSSGTEAFF. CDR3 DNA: TGTGCCAGCAGTCCAAGACAGAGTTCGGGCACTGAAGCTTTCTTT.

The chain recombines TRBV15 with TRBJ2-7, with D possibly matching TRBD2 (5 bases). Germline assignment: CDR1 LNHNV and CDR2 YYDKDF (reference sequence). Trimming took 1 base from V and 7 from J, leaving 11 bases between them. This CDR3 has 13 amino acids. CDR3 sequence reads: CATSRANPGEQYF. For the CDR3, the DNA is TGTGCCACCAGCAGAGCGAACCCGGGGGAGCAGTACTTC.

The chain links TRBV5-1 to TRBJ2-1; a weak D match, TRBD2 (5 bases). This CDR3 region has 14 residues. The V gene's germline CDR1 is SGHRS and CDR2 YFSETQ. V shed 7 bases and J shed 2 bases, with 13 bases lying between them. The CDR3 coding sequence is TGCGCCAGCTTCCGGGGAAGGACCTACAATGAGCAGTTCTTC. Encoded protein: CASFRGRTYNEQFF.

CDR3 residues: CASIAGPGGYEQYF. The DNA for the CDR3 is TGTGCCAGCATAGCGGGCCCTGGGGGCTACGAGCAGTACTTC. This sequence joins TRBV28 and TRBJ2-7; 7 bases are a match to TRBD2. CDR3 length: 14 amino acids. Germline CDR1 and CDR2: MDHEN and SYDVKM. The V and J ends lost 7 bases and 3 bases, in that order; junction bases with no gene match: 9.

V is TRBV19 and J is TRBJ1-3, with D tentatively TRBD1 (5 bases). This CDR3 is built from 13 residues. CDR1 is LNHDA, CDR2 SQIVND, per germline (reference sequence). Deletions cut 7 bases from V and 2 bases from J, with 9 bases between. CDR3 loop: CASNLQAGNTIYF. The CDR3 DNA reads TGTGCCAGTAATTTACAGGCTGGAAACACCATATATTTT.

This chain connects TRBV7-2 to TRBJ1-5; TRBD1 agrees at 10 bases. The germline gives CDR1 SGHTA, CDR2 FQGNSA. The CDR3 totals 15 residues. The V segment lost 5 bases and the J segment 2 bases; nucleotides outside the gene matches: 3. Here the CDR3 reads CASSTGQGRNQPQHF. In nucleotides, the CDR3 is TGTGCCAGCAGCACGGGACAGGGGCGCAATCAGCCCCAGCATTTT.